This T cell receptor (beta chain) was found in a study of T cells after yellow fever vaccination. Overall study results and limits: Of the clonotypes, a small share occurred in both CD4 and CD8 compartments.

One entry per CDR3 protein results from TCRdb running MiXCR on the 5' RACE reads. Of about 300,000 distinct CDR3 sequences in the sample, around 7% were seen once. Trimming removed 0 bases from V and 5 bases from J, with 14 bases in between. The V gene's germline CDR1 is LGHNA and CDR2 YSLEER. The CDR3 is made up of 16 amino acids. This clonotype was found a few times. What it binds is unknown. The TCR comes from a man between 18 and 35 years old who received the YFV17D yellow fever vaccine. The source material was PBMCs, sampled about 41 days after the first yellow fever vaccination. The chain joins TRBV4-3 to TRBJ1-5, with D possibly being TRBD1 (6 bases). In DNA, the CDR3 is TGCGCCAGCAGCCAAGATCGGGGGGGGGGGCATCAGCCCCAGCATTTT. The encoded protein is CASSQDRGGGHQPQHF.